A selection of T cell receptor beta chains follows, all from one sample in a study of patients and donors after allogeneic stem cell transplantation. TCRdb analysed the RT-PCR reads with MiXCR anew, one entry per CDR3 protein. The sample consists of more than 850,000 distinct CDR3 sequences, roughly 18% of them appearing once. The sequenced material came from blood, either unsorted or a sorted T cell fraction (not recorded which). Every receptor here comes from a human donor who was either an allogeneic HSCT recipient or a stem cell or donor lymphocyte infusion donor (not recorded which). It is not recorded whose cells these are; they may come from a transplant donor. The CDR3 runs from the conserved cysteine through the conserved F or W. Fields, in order: D gene, clone size, J gene, V gene, CDR3 DNA, CDR3 protein. D genes are given only for firm matches. Size is stated for part of the rows, as once, few or many counts, or as a class when the clone is expanded.

D: NA
size: NA
J: TRBJ2-7
V: TRBV5-6
DNA: TGTGCCAGCAGCTTGGTTAACGGGCCCACCTACGAGCAGTACTTC
CDR3: CASSLVNGPTYEQYF

D: TRBD1
size: NA
J: TRBJ2-6
V: TRBV12-3/TRBV12-4
DNA: TGTGCCAGCAGTTTAGGGTGGACAGGGTCTGGGGCCAACGTCCTGACTTTC
CDR3: CASSLGWTGSGANVLTF

D: TRBD1
size: NA
J: TRBJ2-2
V: TRBV2
DNA: TGTGCCTTCAGCGGTATGACAGGGTTCGACACCGGGGAGCTGTTTTTT
CDR3: CAFSGMTGFDTGELFF

D: TRBD2
size: NA
J: TRBJ2-7
V: TRBV19
DNA: TGTGCCAGTACCAGGGAGGGCCACGGCCCCTACGAGCAGTACTTC
CDR3: CASTREGHGPYEQYF

D: TRBD2
size: NA
J: TRBJ2-5
V: TRBV5-6
DNA: TGTGCCAGCAGTCTCGGACTAGCGGGAGACCGGACCCAGTACTTC
CDR3: CASSLGLAGDRTQYF

D: TRBD2
size: few
J: TRBJ2-1
V: TRBV27
DNA: TGTGCCAGCAGTTCCAGCGGGGCGGGCAATGAGCAGTTCTTC
CDR3: CASSSSGAGNEQFF

D: NA
size: NA
J: TRBJ1-2
V: TRBV12-3/TRBV12-4
DNA: TGTGCCACCAGAGTGGCAGCGATTCCCTATGGCTACACCTTC
CDR3: CATRVAAIPYGYTF

D: TRBD1
size: few
J: TRBJ2-3
V: TRBV7-8
DNA: TGTGCCAGCAGCTTATTTAGAGACAGGGTGGACACAGATACGCAGTATTTT
CDR3: CASSLFRDRVDTDTQYF

D: NA
size: NA
J: TRBJ2-7
V: TRBV15
DNA: TGTGCCACCAGCAGAGATATGCGGACAGTCTACGAGCAGTACTTC
CDR3: CATSRDMRTVYEQYF

D: TRBD2
size: NA
J: TRBJ2-1
V: TRBV12-3/TRBV12-4
DNA: TGTGCCAGCAGTCCCGGACTAGCGAGCGACGATGAGCAGTTCTTC
CDR3: CASSPGLASDDEQFF

D: NA
size: few
J: TRBJ2-1
V: TRBV9
DNA: TGTGCCAGCAGCGTAACTAGCACAGACTACAATGAGCAGTTCTTC
CDR3: CASSVTSTDYNEQFF

D: NA
size: few
J: TRBJ1-5
V: TRBV20-1
DNA: TGCAGTGCTAGAGATACCGGGGCTCAGCCCCAGCATTTT
CDR3: CSARDTGAQPQHF

D: NA
size: NA
J: TRBJ2-3
V: TRBV6-2/TRBV6-3
DNA: TGTGCCAGCAGTACCTTCGGGGCGGGAACGGATACGCAGTATTTT
CDR3: CASSTFGAGTDTQYF

D: NA
size: few
J: TRBJ2-3
V: TRBV24-1
DNA: TGTGCCACCAGTTTGTCCGGGAGTGCAGATACGCAGTATTTT
CDR3: CATSLSGSADTQYF

D: NA
size: NA
J: TRBJ2-7
V: TRBV6-2/TRBV6-3
DNA: TGTGCCAGCAGCCCGACTACGTGGAGCTCCTACGAGCAGTACTTC
CDR3: CASSPTTWSSYEQYF

D: TRBD1
size: NA
J: TRBJ1-1
V: TRBV3-1
DNA: TGTGCCAGCAGCCGTTCAGGGGGGACTGAAGCTTTCTTT
CDR3: CASSRSGGTEAFF

D: TRBD1
size: NA
J: TRBJ2-7
V: TRBV10-3
DNA: TGTGCCATCTCCCGAGAAGGCACAGGGGGCGGCGAGCAGTACTTC
CDR3: CAISREGTGGGEQYF

D: TRBD2
size: NA
J: TRBJ2-6
V: TRBV20-1
DNA: TGCAGTGCTCCTCGGGGGGGTTCTGGGGCCAACGTCCTGACTTTC
CDR3: CSAPRGGSGANVLTF

D: NA
size: NA
J: TRBJ2-1
V: TRBV7-8
DNA: TGTGCCAGCAGCTCCCGCAGGGATCTCTACAATGAGCAGTTCTTC
CDR3: CASSSRRDLYNEQFF

D: NA
size: many
J: TRBJ2-3
V: TRBV10-3
DNA: TGTGCCATCAGTGGCTTGACGGGACAAGGGGTTGGAGATACGCAGTATTTT
CDR3: CAISGLTGQGVGDTQYF

D: NA
size: NA
J: TRBJ2-7
V: TRBV29-1
DNA: TGCAGCGTTGAAGCCAGAGACCCGAGCAAAGGTTACGAGCAGTACTTC
CDR3: CSVEARDPSKGYEQYF

D: TRBD1
size: few
J: TRBJ2-6
V: TRBV4-1
DNA: TGCGCCAGCAGCCAAGTCTCCGGGACAGCCTCTGGGGCCAACGTCCTGACTTTC
CDR3: CASSQVSGTASGANVLTF

D: NA
size: few
J: TRBJ1-5
V: TRBV12-3/TRBV12-4
DNA: TGTGCCAGCACCGACACTTTCGGGCCCCAGCATTTT
CDR3: CASTDTFGPQHF

D: NA
size: few
J: TRBJ2-2
V: TRBV2
DNA: TGTGCCAGCAATGGCAGGCCTAACACCGGGGAGCTGTTTTTT
CDR3: CASNGRPNTGELFF

D: TRBD2
size: few
J: TRBJ2-3
V: TRBV7-3
DNA: TGTGCCAGCAGCGATCCGGGACTAGCGGGAGGGGGTGATACGCAGTATTTT
CDR3: CASSDPGLAGGGDTQYF

D: NA
size: NA
J: TRBJ2-5
V: TRBV7-3
DNA: TGTGCCAGCAGCTTAGGGGGCCCGATTTACTTC
CDR3: CASSLGGPIYF

D: NA
size: many
J: TRBJ2-7
V: TRBV7-2
DNA: TGTGCCAGCAGCTTATTTGGTGAAGACGAGCAGTACTTC
CDR3: CASSLFGEDEQYF

D: TRBD1
size: NA
J: TRBJ2-5
V: TRBV7-8
DNA: TGTGCCAGCAGCTTACGACCGGGACAGCAACATAGACTCCAAGAGACCCAGTACTTC
CDR3: CASSLRPGQQHRLQETQYF

D: TRBD2
size: NA
J: TRBJ2-1
V: TRBV12-3/TRBV12-4
DNA: TGTGCCAGCTCCCTCGGGAGCGGGAGATACAGTGAGCAGTTCTTC
CDR3: CASSLGSGRYSEQFF

D: NA
size: few
J: TRBJ1-5
V: TRBV20-1
DNA: TGCAGTGCTAGGGAAGACAGTAGCAATCAGCCCCAGCATTTT
CDR3: CSAREDSSNQPQHF

D: NA
size: few
J: TRBJ2-7
V: TRBV9
DNA: TGTGCCAGCAGCGTAGCAGGACAGCCCTACGAGCAGTACTTC
CDR3: CASSVAGQPYEQYF

D: NA
size: few
J: TRBJ2-7
V: TRBV6-2/TRBV6-3
DNA: TGTGCCAGCAATATAAACGCGGGGGCGGCCTACGAGCAGTACTTC
CDR3: CASNINAGAAYEQYF

D: NA
size: few
J: TRBJ1-2
V: TRBV12-3/TRBV12-4
DNA: TGTGCCAGCAGTCCCCAGGAGGGGGGCTATGGCTACACCTTC
CDR3: CASSPQEGGYGYTF

D: TRBD2
size: few
J: TRBJ2-1
V: TRBV18
DNA: TGTGCCAGCTCACCCACAGAAAGCCGACTAGCGGGGAATGAGCAGTTCTTC
CDR3: CASSPTESRLAGNEQFF

D: NA
size: NA
J: TRBJ1-1
V: TRBV7-8
DNA: TGTGCCAGCAGCTTAGCGTCGGGGTCTGAAGCTTTCTTT
CDR3: CASSLASGSEAFF

D: TRBD2
size: NA
J: TRBJ2-1
V: TRBV24-1
DNA: TGTGCCACCAGTGATCCGACTAGCGGTGTCTACAATGAGCAGTTCTTC
CDR3: CATSDPTSGVYNEQFF

D: TRBD1
size: few
J: TRBJ1-4
V: TRBV7-8
DNA: TGTGCCAGCAGCTTCTGGCAGGGGGATGAAAAACTGTTTTTT
CDR3: CASSFWQGDEKLFF

D: NA
size: NA
J: TRBJ2-7
V: TRBV28
DNA: TGTGCCAGCAGGCAGAACGAGCAGTACTTC
CDR3: CASRQNEQYF

D: NA
size: NA
J: TRBJ2-1
V: TRBV12-3/TRBV12-4
DNA: TGTGCCAGCAGTTTCAGGGGTGCGCACAATGAGCAGTTCTTC
CDR3: CASSFRGAHNEQFF

D: NA
size: few
J: TRBJ2-3
V: TRBV7-8
DNA: TGTGCCAGCAGCTTAGTAGGGCCAGGAAAAACAGATACGCAGTATTTT
CDR3: CASSLVGPGKTDTQYF

D: TRBD1
size: few
J: TRBJ1-1
V: TRBV12-3/TRBV12-4
DNA: TGTGCCAGCAGTTCCGACAGGGACGAAGCTTTCTTT
CDR3: CASSSDRDEAFF

D: TRBD1
size: few
J: TRBJ1-1
V: TRBV25-1
DNA: TGTGCCAGCAGTGACGACAGGGCTCTGAACACTGAAGCTTTCTTT
CDR3: CASSDDRALNTEAFF

D: TRBD1
size: NA
J: TRBJ1-1
V: TRBV7-9
DNA: TGTGCCAGCAGCTTAGCTCAGGGGGCCTCGAAGAACACTGAAGCTTTCTTT
CDR3: CASSLAQGASKNTEAFF

D: NA
size: few
J: TRBJ2-7
V: TRBV25-1
DNA: TGTGCCAGCAGTGAGCGGGACCGGCGGTACTTC
CDR3: CASSERDRRYF

D: TRBD1
size: once
J: TRBJ1-5
V: TRBV5-5
DNA: TGTGCCAGCAGTTTTGACAGGGTTCGGCCCCAGCATTTT
CDR3: CASSFDRVRPQHF

D: NA
size: few
J: TRBJ2-2
V: TRBV3-1
DNA: TGTGCCAGCAGCCAATTTAGAACTAGCCGCTTAGCCGGGGAGCTGTTTTTT
CDR3: CASSQFRTSRLAGELFF

D: NA
size: NA
J: TRBJ2-1
V: TRBV16
DNA: TGTGCCAGCACCCAAGCGGCTAGGGTTGAGCAGTTCTTC
CDR3: CASTQAARVEQFF

D: NA
size: NA
J: TRBJ1-5
V: TRBV12-3/TRBV12-4
DNA: TGTGCCAGCAGCCCCTCCTCTGGAGCCCAAAATCAGCCCCAGCATTTT
CDR3: CASSPSSGAQNQPQHF

D: TRBD1
size: few
J: TRBJ2-5
V: TRBV15
DNA: TGTGCCACCAGCAGAGCGGACAGGGGGGAAGAGACCCAGTACTTC
CDR3: CATSRADRGEETQYF

D: NA
size: NA
J: TRBJ1-2
V: TRBV7-9
DNA: TGTGCCAGCAGCCGGCCTTCAACGCCCGGACAGTATGGCTACACCTTC
CDR3: CASSRPSTPGQYGYTF

D: NA
size: few
J: TRBJ2-5
V: TRBV5-6
DNA: TGTGCCAGCAATCCTACAGACCGCCGGGAGACCCAGTACTTC
CDR3: CASNPTDRRETQYF

D: NA
size: NA
J: TRBJ2-5
V: TRBV12-3/TRBV12-4
DNA: TGTGCCAGCAGTTTCGACAGACTGTACCAAGAGACCCAGTACTTC
CDR3: CASSFDRLYQETQYF

D: TRBD2
size: few
J: TRBJ2-2
V: TRBV9
DNA: TGTGCCAGCAGCGCCGCTAGCGGGAGAGGGACCGGGGAGCTGTTTTTT
CDR3: CASSAASGRGTGELFF

D: NA
size: few
J: TRBJ1-3
V: TRBV12-3/TRBV12-4
DNA: TGTGCCAGCAGTCCGAAAGGGCTGCTGAGCTCTGGAAACACCATATATTTT
CDR3: CASSPKGLLSSGNTIYF

D: NA
size: NA
J: TRBJ2-1
V: TRBV20-1
DNA: TGCAGTGCCCCCGATAGAAGGTCCGGGAATGAGCAGTTCTTC
CDR3: CSAPDRRSGNEQFF

D: NA
size: few
J: TRBJ2-7
V: TRBV2
DNA: TGTGCCAGCAGTGGTTCTGGGGCCTCCTACGAGCAGTACTTC
CDR3: CASSGSGASYEQYF